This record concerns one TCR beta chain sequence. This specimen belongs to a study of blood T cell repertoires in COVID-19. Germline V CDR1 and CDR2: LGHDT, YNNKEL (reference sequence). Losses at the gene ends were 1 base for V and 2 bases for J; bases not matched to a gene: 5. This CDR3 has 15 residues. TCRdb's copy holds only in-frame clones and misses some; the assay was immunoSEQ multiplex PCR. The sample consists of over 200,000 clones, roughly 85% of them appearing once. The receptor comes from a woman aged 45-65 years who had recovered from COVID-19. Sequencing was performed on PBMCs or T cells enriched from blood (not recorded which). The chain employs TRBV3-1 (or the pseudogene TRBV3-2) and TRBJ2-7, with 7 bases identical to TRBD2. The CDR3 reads CASSQGRAGAYEQYF. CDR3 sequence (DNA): TGTGCCAGCAGCCAAGGTCGCGCGGGAGCCTACGAGCAGTACTTC.